The next 26 T cell receptor beta chains were all read from a single sample in a study of blood T cell repertoires in COVID-19. Produced via immunoSEQ multiplex PCR; TCRdb's table is partial and in-frame only. The sample consists of under 300,000 clones, roughly 88% of them appearing once. Material for sequencing was peripheral blood. The receptors were sampled from a woman aged 70-85 years with acute or convalescent COVID-19.

V is TRBV14 and J is TRBJ2-1, with D unclear. V was cut by 2 bases and J by 0 bases, with 8 bases left in between. From germline, CDR1 is SGHDN and CDR2 FVKESK. There are 15 residues in the CDR3. In DNA form, the CDR3 reads TGTGCCAGCAGCCAACTTCTTAGCTCCTACAATGAGCAGTTCTTC. It is translated as CASSQLLSSYNEQFF.

This clone appeared once. The chain combines TRBV7-8 with TRBJ1-6, with D perhaps TRBD1 (5 bases). The CDR3 spans 13 residues. The V end was cut by 5 bases, the J end by 13 bases, with 15 bases between. The germline gives CDR1 SGHVS, CDR2 FQNEAQ. The CDR3 DNA is TGTGCCAGCAGCCTCCTTCTTGGGGGGCCCCTCCACTTT. Translating it yields CASSLLLGGPLHF.

This clone showed up just once. The chain employs TRBV7-9 and TRBJ1-1, with a tentative D call TRBD1 (5 bases). The CDR3 covers 14 residues. Trimming removed 5 bases from V and 1 base from J, with 11 bases in between. The germline CDR1 and CDR2 sequences are SEHNR and FQNEAQ (reference sequence). In DNA, the CDR3 is TGTGCCAGCAGCCCCATAACAGGGAACACTGAAGCTTTCTTT. Protein: CASSPITGNTEAFF. The whole variable domain, filled in from reference TRBV7-9 and TRBJ1-1, reads DTGVSQNPRHKITKRGQNVTFRCDPISEHNRLYWYRQTLGQGPEFLTYFQNEAQLEKSRLLSDRFSAERPKGSFSTLEIQRTEQGDSAMYLCASSPITGNTEAFFGQGTRLTVV.

V and J are TRBV7-8 and TRBJ2-3, with TRBD2 matching over 7 bases. Unmatched junction bases numbered 7, after V lost 5 bases and J lost 2 bases. The CDR3 extends over 15 amino acids. Germline lookup yields CDR1 SGHVS and CDR2 FQNEAQ. The CDR3 region is CASSPGLADTDTQYF. The CDR3 DNA is TGTGCCAGCAGCCCCGGGCTAGCGGACACAGATACGCAGTATTTT.

This rearrangement joins TRBV2 to TRBJ2-5; 9 bases align to TRBD1. Germline trimming cut 6 bases from V and 3 bases from J; bases unmatched to any gene: 8. The CDR3 is 15 residues long. Per germline, CDR1 SNHLY and CDR2 FYNNEI. The CDR3 region is CASRGDRASKETQYF. The CDR3 coding sequence is TGTGCCAGCAGGGGGGACAGGGCCAGTAAAGAGACCCAGTACTTC.

The chain combines TRBV5-1 with TRBJ2-1, with 9 bases fitting TRBD1. After removal of 1 base from V and 1 base from J, the junction contained 3 bases not matched to a gene. From germline, CDR1 is SGHRS and CDR2 YFSETQ. This CDR3 region has 16 residues. CDR3 nucleotide sequence: TGCGCCAGCAGCTTGATGACAGGGGGGTCCTACAATGAGCAGTTCTTC. It specifies CASSLMTGGSYNEQFF.

The chain uses TRBV7-9 and TRBJ1-2, with TRBD1 as a possible D gene (6 bases). Germline CDR1 SEHNR, CDR2 FQNEAQ (reference sequence). This CDR3 has 15 amino acids. The ends were cut back, 5 bases at V and 2 bases at J, with 15 bases in the middle. The chain's CDR3 is CASSEQGIANYGYTF. The CDR3 DNA follows: TGTGCCAGCAGCGAACAGGGAATAGCGAACTATGGCTACACCTTC. Variable domain in full (rest from reference TRBV7-9 and TRBJ1-2): DTGVSQNPRHKITKRGQNVTFRCDPISEHNRLYWYRQTLGQGPEFLTYFQNEAQLEKSRLLSDRFSAERPKGSFSTLEIQRTEQGDSAMYLCASSEQGIANYGYTFGSGTRLTVV.

This clone was seen just once. V usage is TRBV18 and J usage is TRBJ2-5; 9 bases match TRBD2. Germline V gives CDR1 KGHSH, CDR2 LQKENI. The junction had 2 bases not matched to a gene; V was cut back by 1 base and J by 5 bases. CDR3 length: 14 residues. The CDR3 DNA is TGTGCCAGCTCACCACTAGCGGGGGAGGAGACCCAGTACTTC. Protein sequence: CASSPLAGEETQYF.

The rearrangement links TRBV7-9 to TRBJ2-3, with 8 bases aligning to TRBD2. The CDR3 consists of 15 residues. Trimming cost V 5 bases and J 0 bases; bases outside gene matches: 4. Germline CDR1 reads SEHNR; CDR2 reads FQNEAQ (reference sequence). CDR3 sequence (DNA): TGTGCCAGCAGCACCACTAGCGGAAGCACAGATACGCAGTATTTT. Amino acid sequence: CASSTTSGSTDTQYF. The whole variable domain, filled in from reference TRBV7-9 and TRBJ2-3, reads DTGVSQNPRHKITKRGQNVTFRCDPISEHNRLYWYRQTLGQGPEFLTYFQNEAQLEKSRLLSDRFSAERPKGSFSTLEIQRTEQGDSAMYLCASSTTSGSTDTQYFGPGTRLTVL.

The J gene is TRBJ1-1, the V gene TRBV3-1 (or the pseudogene TRBV3-2); D gene ambiguous. The CDR3 loop spans 14 amino acids. The germline CDR1 and CDR2 sequences are LGHDT and YNNKEL (reference sequence). With 2 bases removed from V and 1 base from J, the gap between germline ends came to 8 bases. The CDR3 spells CASSQREENTEAFF. CDR3 nucleotide sequence: TGTGCCAGCAGCCAACGGGAAGAGAACACTGAAGCTTTCTTT.

This chain connects TRBV7-9 to TRBJ1-4, with 10 bases matching TRBD1. Looked up from germline, CDR1 is SEHNR and CDR2 is FQNEAQ (reference sequence). The J segment lost 3 bases and the V segment lost 4 bases, leaving 11 bases of the junction unmatched. The CDR3 is made up of 18 amino acids. The CDR3 region has the DNA TGTGCCAGCAGCTCCGACAGGGGGCTCCTTGGGGCTAATGAAAAACTGTTTTTT. It encodes CASSSDRGLLGANEKLFF.

The J gene is TRBJ2-7, the V gene TRBV25-1; D is possibly TRBD2 (6 bases). Trimming cost V 8 bases and J 3 bases, with 20 bases left between them. Germline V CDR1 and CDR2: MGHDK, SYGVNS. This CDR3 comprises 15 residues. This CDR3 reads CASSMGGSLIYEQYF. The CDR3 DNA follows: TGTGCCAGCTCGATGGGGGGATCCCTGATCTACGAGCAGTACTTC.

This rearrangement joins TRBV5-1 to TRBJ2-7; D unresolved. Germline V CDR1 and CDR2: SGHRS, YFSETQ. V dropped 0 bases and J dropped 0 bases, with 7 bases sitting between them. This CDR3 comprises 14 residues. The CDR3 nucleotides read TGCGCCAGCAGCTTGGTAGTGAGCTCCTACGAGCAGTACTTC. Protein: CASSLVVSSYEQYF.

The gene calls are TRBV6-6 and TRBJ1-1; D possibly corresponds to TRBD1 (5 bases). Germline CDR1 is MNHNY and CDR2 is SVGAGI (reference sequence). The length of the CDR3 is 16 residues. Trimming took off 2 bases at V and 2 bases at J, with 15 bases between the two ends. CDR3 sequence reads: CASSYGGGNLNTEAFF. CDR3 nucleotides: TGTGCCAGCAGTTACGGGGGGGGGAACCTTAACACTGAAGCTTTCTTT.

This chain connects TRBV2 to TRBJ1-4; 10 bases agree with TRBD1. Germline V gives CDR1 SNHLY, CDR2 FYNNEI. Germline trimming cut 6 bases from V and 8 bases from J; bases unmatched to any gene: 6. CDR3 size: 14 residues. CDR3 coding DNA: TGTGCCAGCAGGCGACAGGGGGCATGGGAAAAACTGTTTTTT. Protein: CASRRQGAWEKLFF.

The rearrangement joins TRBV10-1 to TRBJ2-5; 10 bases are shared with TRBD2. The germline V gene has CDR1 WNHNN and CDR2 SYGVQD (reference sequence). V trimming: 4 bases; J trimming: 4 bases; junction bases outside the gene matches: 9. This CDR3 comprises 16 residues. For the CDR3, the DNA is TGCGCCAGCAGTGGCCATGGAAGCGGGGGGGCAGAGACCCAGTACTTC. Protein product: CASSGHGSGGAETQYF.

The gene calls are TRBV5-1 and TRBJ1-1, with 7 bases fitting TRBD1. The germline CDR1 and CDR2 sequences are SGHRS and YFSETQ. Losses at the gene ends were 4 bases for V and 0 bases for J; bases not matched to a gene: 9. The CDR3 contains 16 residues. The CDR3 loop is CASSVGQVLMNTEAFF. The CDR3 nucleotides are TGCGCCAGCAGCGTAGGACAGGTTCTAATGAACACTGAAGCTTTCTTT.

The table lists this clone with a count of one. This chain connects TRBV6-2 or TRBV6-3 to TRBJ2-7; 10 nucleotides match TRBD2. The germline CDR1 and CDR2 sequences are MNHEY and SVGEGT. V lost 6 bases to trimming and J lost 1 base; unmatched junction nucleotides: 12. This CDR3 comprises 17 residues. CDR3 bases: TGTGCCAGCAGCCACCCAACCTGGACTAGCGGATCCTACGAGCAGTACTTC. As protein: CASSHPTWTSGSYEQYF.

This clone was seen only once. The gene calls are TRBV5-5 and TRBJ2-7, with D possibly being TRBD1 (5 bases). The CDR3 runs 15 residues. Trimming took off 2 bases at V and 0 bases at J, with 12 bases between the two ends. CDR1 SGHKS and CDR2 YYEKEE come from the germline V gene (reference sequence). CDR3 loop: CASSFRGTNSYEQYF. The CDR3, as DNA: TGTGCCAGCAGCTTTAGGGGAACAAACTCCTACGAGCAGTACTTC. Together with reference TRBV5-5 and TRBJ2-7, the CDR3 gives the full variable domain: DAGVTQSPTHLIKTRGQQVTLRCSPISGHKSVSWYQQVLGQGPQFIFQYYEKEERGRGNFPDRFSARQFPNYSSELNVNALLLGDSALYLCASSFRGTNSYEQYFGPGTRLTVT.

This rearrangement joins TRBV10-1 to TRBJ2-1, with D unclear. CDR1 is WNHNN, CDR2 SYGVQD, per germline (reference sequence). CDR3 length: 15 amino acids. Trimming cost V 3 bases and J 0 bases, with 9 bases left between them. CDR3 amino acids: CASSESVGSYNEQFF. CDR3 DNA: TGCGCCAGCAGTGAATCGGTCGGCTCCTACAATGAGCAGTTCTTC.

This clone was counted a few times. J is TRBJ1-5 and V is TRBV6-2 or TRBV6-3; tentatively, D is TRBD1 (5 bases). Germline assignment: CDR1 MNHEY and CDR2 SVGEGT. Trimming cost V 6 bases and J 6 bases, with 18 bases left between them. The CDR3 length is 15 residues. The CDR3 protein is CASSPNRPAGQPQHF. The CDR3 DNA is TGTGCCAGCAGCCCAAACAGGCCCGCAGGTCAGCCCCAGCATTTT.

The J gene is TRBJ1-1, the V gene TRBV2, with 7 positions matching TRBD1. CDR1 and CDR2 (germline): SNHLY, FYNNEI. After removal of 8 bases from V and 1 base from J, the junction contained 7 bases not matched to a gene. The length of the CDR3 is 14 residues. The CDR3 is CASRRQGQNTEAFF. CDR3 in DNA: TGTGCCAGCCGTAGACAGGGCCAGAACACTGAAGCTTTCTTT.

In its sample, this clone was seen once. This specimen includes other DNA sequences encoding the same CDR3. This chain links TRBV9 with TRBJ1-2; D not certain. This CDR3 contains 13 residues. Deletions cut 0 bases from V and 4 bases from J, with 7 bases between. Looked up from germline, CDR1 is SGDLS and CDR2 is YYNGEE. The CDR3 region has the DNA TGTGCCAGCAGCGTAGAAGAGGGCTATGGCTACACCTTC. It encodes CASSVEEGYGYTF.

The J gene is TRBJ1-1, the V gene TRBV5-1, with D unresolved. The ends were cut back, 5 bases at V and 4 bases at J, with 21 bases in the middle. Germline CDR1 and CDR2: SGHRS and YFSETQ. This CDR3 is 16 amino acids long. CDR3 nucleotides: TGCGCCAGCAGTGGGCAGGTTCTTTTGGGAGGCACTGAAGCTTTCTTT. Translation: CASSGQVLLGGTEAFF.

The V call is TRBV30, the J call TRBJ1-6; a possible D gene is TRBD1 (6 bases). The germline V gene encodes CDR1 GTSNPN and CDR2 SVGIG (reference sequence). V shed 1 base and J shed 5 bases, with 12 bases lying between them. CDR3 length: 15 residues. The CDR3 DNA reads as TGTGCCTGGAGTGAGACAGGATATGATAATTCACCCCTCCACTTT. Residues: CAWSETGYDNSPLHF.

This clone was recorded a few times. The chain joins TRBV10-3 to TRBJ1-2; 9 bases are shared with TRBD1. Germline CDR1 ENHRY, CDR2 SYGVKD. The CDR3 has 13 residues. The trim removed 5 bases at V and 11 bases at J, leaving 9 bases unmatched. The CDR3 bases are TGTGCCATCAGTACCACAGGGGGCGAGGTGTACACCTTC. It translates to CAISTTGGEVYTF.